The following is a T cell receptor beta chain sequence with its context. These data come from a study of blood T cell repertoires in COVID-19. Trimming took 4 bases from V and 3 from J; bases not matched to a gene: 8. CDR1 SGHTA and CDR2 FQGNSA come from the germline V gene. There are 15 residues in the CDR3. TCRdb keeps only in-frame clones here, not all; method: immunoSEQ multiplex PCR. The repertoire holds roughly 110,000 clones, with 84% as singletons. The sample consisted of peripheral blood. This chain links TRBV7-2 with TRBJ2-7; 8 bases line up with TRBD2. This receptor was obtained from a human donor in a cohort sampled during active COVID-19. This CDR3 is CASSSGLGLRYEQYF. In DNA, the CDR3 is TGTGCCAGCAGCTCGGGACTAGGGCTACGCTACGAGCAGTACTTC.